The clone carrying this TCR beta chain was observed a single time. Its specificity is unknown. The CDR3 has 13 residues. In germline, CDR1 is SGDLS, CDR2 YYNGEE. Trimming shortened V by 4 bases and J by 9 bases, and 14 bases separated the two germline ends. These data are taken from a study of CD8 T cells in Susac syndrome. Study summary: Patients with Susac syndrome were therapy-naive, on corticosteroids, or on intravenous immunoglobulin alone at the time that blood was drawn. Study results and caveats: Acknowledgment was made by the study that its TCR sequencing and HLA analysis involved a relatively small number of individuals.

Negative magnetic isolation gave CD8+ and CD4+ cells; FACS enriched CD8+ TEMRA. The authors reverse transcribed 0.5 to 1 ug RNA with random hexamers. The method of amplification for TCR beta CDR3 was immunoSEQ multiplex PCR, covering 54 Vbeta and 13 Jbeta. A single record per CDR3 protein comes from TCRdb applying MiXCR to the immunoSEQ multiplex PCR reads. The sample gives 210,000 or so distinct CDR3 sequences, roughly 93% of which show up once; around 0.15% is in the top ten. Sequenced material: CD4+ T cells from PBMCs. The chain combines TRBV9 with TRBJ2-1, with D possibly matching TRBD2 (6 bases). The TCR sequence derives from a human donor with Susac syndrome. The CDR3 is CASSPRLASEQFF. The CDR3 nucleotides read TGTGCCAGCAGCCCCCGGCTAGCGTCTGAGCAGTTCTTC.